These 9 T cell receptor beta chains were all obtained from the same sample, sequenced in a study of blood T cell repertoires in COVID-19. Some clones are missing from TCRdb's copy, which holds only in-frame ones; the method was immunoSEQ multiplex PCR. The sample includes roughly 230,000 clones, roughly 83% of them seen just once. The sequenced sample consisted of peripheral blood. The receptors shown here come from a woman in her fifties or sixties with acute or convalescent COVID-19.

The chain recombines TRBV4-3 with TRBJ2-7; no clear D. CDR3 length: 14 amino acids. V was trimmed by 0 bases and J by 0 bases, leaving 6 bases between them. CDR1 and CDR2 from the germline V gene are LGHNA and YSLEER. The CDR3 protein is CASSQERSSYEQYF. As DNA, the CDR3 is TGCGCCAGCAGCCAAGAGCGTAGCTCCTACGAGCAGTACTTC.

The chain uses TRBV7-9 and TRBJ1-5; TRBD1 is a possible D gene (6 bases). Trimming shortened V by 5 bases and J by 8 bases, and 19 bases separated the two germline ends. The CDR3 length is 15 residues. CDR1 is SEHNR, CDR2 FQNEAQ, per germline (reference sequence). The CDR3 is CASSQDPPGDEPQHF. For the CDR3, the DNA is TGTGCCAGCAGCCAAGACCCGCCAGGGGATGAGCCCCAGCATTTT.

CDR3 in amino acids: CASSTPGQGEKLFF. CDR3 in DNA: TGTGCCAGCAGCACGCCGGGACAGGGTGAAAAACTGTTTTTT. The V call is TRBV5-6, the J call TRBJ1-4; 9 bases fit TRBD1. The ends lost 4 bases at V and 7 bases at J; junction bases unmatched: 5. The CDR3 consists of 14 residues. Germline CDR1 reads SGHDT; CDR2 reads YYEEEE.

The V call is TRBV30, the J call TRBJ1-5, with TRBD1 identical over 10 bases. Germline V lookup: CDR1 GTSNPN, CDR2 SVGIG (reference sequence). This CDR3 has 14 residues. V shed 5 bases and J 4 bases; nucleotides not matched to a gene: 5. The CDR3 nucleotides read TGTGCCTGGGATTCGGGACAGGGGAATCAGCCCCAGCATTTT. This translates into CAWDSGQGNQPQHF.

The genes are TRBV28 and TRBJ2-7; 12 bases match TRBD2. Per germline, CDR1 MDHEN and CDR2 SYDVKM. The CDR3 covers 15 residues. V shed 2 bases, J shed 6 bases, and the junction held 5 bases outside the gene matches. The CDR3 nucleotides read TGTGCCAGCAGTTTAGCCGGACTAGCGGGGCCCGAGCAGTACTTC. Translating it yields CASSLAGLAGPEQYF.

The chain employs TRBV19 and TRBJ2-7; 7 nucleotides match TRBD1. Germline values: CDR1 LNHDA, CDR2 SQIVND (reference sequence). This CDR3 has 14 amino acids. V lost 3 bases to trimming and J lost 3 bases; unmatched junction nucleotides: 5. The CDR3 loop is CASSIRDRFYEQYF. CDR3 sequence (DNA): TGTGCCAGTAGTATCCGGGACAGATTCTACGAGCAGTACTTC.

This clone was recorded only once. The chain carries TRBV27 and TRBJ2-7; the match to TRBD1 covers 8 bases. The CDR3 has 13 residues. V gave up 3 bases and J gave up 7 bases; unmatched junction bases: 5. CDR1 and CDR2 (germline): MNHEY, SMNVEV (reference sequence). In DNA, the CDR3 is TGTGCCAGCAGTTTGGCCAGGGGGCTTGAGCAGTACTTC. It codes for CASSLARGLEQYF.

J is TRBJ1-2 and V is TRBV29-1; possibly TRBD1 for D (6 bases). The CDR3 is 12 residues long. The germline V and J ends were trimmed by 6 bases and 8 bases, with 16 bases remaining between them. CDR1 and CDR2 from the germline V gene are SQVTM and ANQGSEA. The CDR3 nucleotides are TGCAGCGTGGGACACGGGTTAAGGGGCTACACCTTC. Translation: CSVGHGLRGYTF.

The chain joins TRBV6-5 to TRBJ2-1; D gene unclear. This CDR3 has 15 amino acids. With 6 bases removed from V and 4 bases from J, the gap between germline ends came to 16 bases. Looked up from germline, CDR1 is MNHEY and CDR2 is SVGAGI. The CDR3 sequence: CASRPLPRGYNEQFF. In nucleotides, the CDR3 is TGTGCCAGCAGGCCGCTTCCCCGAGGTTACAATGAGCAGTTCTTC.